The 4 T cell receptor beta chains below come from one sample, sequenced in a study of blood T cell repertoires in COVID-19. Generated by immunoSEQ multiplex PCR, the TCRdb table keeps only in-frame clones and is missing some. The sample holds approximately 270,000 clones, under 95% seen once. Sequencing was performed on PBMCs or T cells enriched from blood (not recorded which). Source of these receptors: a man in his forties who had been exposed to COVID-19.

The V call is TRBV29-1, the J call TRBJ2-5; TRBD2 matches 13 bases. Germline V gene sequence: CDR1 SQVTM, CDR2 ANQGSEA. V lost 7 bases and J lost 4; bases outside the gene matches: 3. There are 13 residues in the CDR3. CDR3 sequence: CSAGLAGRETQYF. CDR3 coding DNA: TGCAGCGCGGGACTAGCGGGACGAGAGACCCAGTACTTC.

The CDR3 DNA is TGTGCCAGCAGCTTAGCAGCGGGAGAGTCTTCCCATGAGCAGTTCTTC. Amino acid sequence: CASSLAAGESSHEQFF. The chain joins TRBV7-9 to TRBJ2-1; TRBD2 agrees at 8 bases. The V gene end was trimmed by 0 bases and the J gene end by 8 bases; junction bases not matched to a gene: 9. Germline V gene lookup returns CDR1 SEHNR and CDR2 FQNEAQ (reference sequence). The CDR3 length is 16 residues.

This chain joins TRBV12-5 and TRBJ2-1; 11 bases align to TRBD1. V dropped 7 bases and J dropped 4; count of bases not matched to a gene: 6. Germline loops: CDR1 LGHNT, CDR2 FRNRAP. The CDR3 loop spans 15 amino acids. The CDR3 nucleotides read TGTGCTAGTGCCACCGGGACAGGGGGTTACAATGAGCAGTTCTTC. Translation gives CASATGTGGYNEQFF.

The chain carries TRBV20-1 and TRBJ2-3; 10 nucleotides agree with TRBD2. Looked up from germline, CDR1 is DFQATT and CDR2 is SNEGSKA (reference sequence). The CDR3 runs 15 residues. The trim removed 3 bases at V and 6 bases at J, leaving 9 bases unmatched. The CDR3 here is CSASGLAGDLDTQYF. The CDR3 nucleotides read TGCAGTGCTAGTGGCCTAGCGGGAGATTTGGATACGCAGTATTTT.